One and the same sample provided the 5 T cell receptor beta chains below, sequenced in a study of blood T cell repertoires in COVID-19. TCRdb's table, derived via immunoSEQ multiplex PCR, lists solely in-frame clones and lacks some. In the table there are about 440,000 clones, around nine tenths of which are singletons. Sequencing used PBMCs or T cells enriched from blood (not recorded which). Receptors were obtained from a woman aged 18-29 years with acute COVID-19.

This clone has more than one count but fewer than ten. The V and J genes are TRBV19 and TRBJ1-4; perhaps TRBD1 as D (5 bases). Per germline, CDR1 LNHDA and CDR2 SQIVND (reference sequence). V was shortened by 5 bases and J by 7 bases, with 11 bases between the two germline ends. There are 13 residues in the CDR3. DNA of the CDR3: TGTGCCAGTAGTCCAGGACAACTTGAAAAACTGTTTTTT. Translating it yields CASSPGQLEKLFF. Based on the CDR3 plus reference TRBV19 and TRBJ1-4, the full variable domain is DGGITQSPKYLFRKEGQNVTLSCEQNLNHDAMYWYRQDPGQGLRLIYYSQIVNDFQKGDIAEGYSVSREKKESFPLTVTSAQKNPTAFYLCASSPGQLEKLFFGSGTQLSVL.

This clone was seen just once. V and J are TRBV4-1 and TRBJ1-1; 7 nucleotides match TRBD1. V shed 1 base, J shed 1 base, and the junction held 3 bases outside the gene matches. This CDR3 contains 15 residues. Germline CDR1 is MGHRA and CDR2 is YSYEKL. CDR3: CASSQAHRGNTEAFF. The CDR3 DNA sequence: TGCGCCAGCAGCCAAGCACACAGGGGGAACACTGAAGCTTTCTTT.

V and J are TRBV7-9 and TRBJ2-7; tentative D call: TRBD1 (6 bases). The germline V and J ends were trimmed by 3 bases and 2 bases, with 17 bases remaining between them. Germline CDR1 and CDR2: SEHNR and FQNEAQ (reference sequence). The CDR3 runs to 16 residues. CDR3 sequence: CASSFLAGRGAYEQYF. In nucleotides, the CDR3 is TGTGCCAGCAGCTTTCTCGCCGGCAGGGGAGCCTACGAGCAGTACTTC.

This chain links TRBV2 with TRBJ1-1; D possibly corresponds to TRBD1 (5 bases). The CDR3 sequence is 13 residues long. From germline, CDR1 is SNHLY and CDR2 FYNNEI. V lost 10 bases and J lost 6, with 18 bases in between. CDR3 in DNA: TGTGCCACCCCCCCCGGGACTGAACCTGAAGCTTTCTTT. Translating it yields CATPPGTEPEAFF.

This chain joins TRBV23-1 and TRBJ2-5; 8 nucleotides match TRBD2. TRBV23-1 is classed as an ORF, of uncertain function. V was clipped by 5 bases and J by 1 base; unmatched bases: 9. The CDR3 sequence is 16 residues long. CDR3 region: CASSGLERGTQETQYF. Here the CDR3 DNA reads TGCGCCAGCAGTGGCCTAGAGCGGGGGACCCAAGAGACCCAGTACTTC.